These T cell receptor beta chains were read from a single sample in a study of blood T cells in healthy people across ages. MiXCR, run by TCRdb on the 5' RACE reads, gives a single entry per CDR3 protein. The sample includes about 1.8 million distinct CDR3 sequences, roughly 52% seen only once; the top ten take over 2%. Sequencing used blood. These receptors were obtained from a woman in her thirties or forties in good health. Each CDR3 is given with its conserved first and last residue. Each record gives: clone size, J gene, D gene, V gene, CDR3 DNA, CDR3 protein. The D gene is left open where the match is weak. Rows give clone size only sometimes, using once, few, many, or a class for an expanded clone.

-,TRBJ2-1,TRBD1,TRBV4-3,TGCGCCAGCAGCCAAGAAGGGACAGGGGTCGGAAATGAGCAGTTCTTC,CASSQEGTGVGNEQFF
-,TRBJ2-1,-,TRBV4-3,TGCGCCAGCAGCCAATCGTCCCAACTTCGGGGGGCCCCGTACAATGAGCAGTTCTTC,CASSQSSQLRGAPYNEQFF
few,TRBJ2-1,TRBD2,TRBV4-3,TGCGCCAGCAGCCAAGATCGGCTAGCGGGGGGGCCTGGGAATGAGCAGTTCTTC,CASSQDRLAGGPGNEQFF
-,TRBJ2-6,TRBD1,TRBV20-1,TGCAGTGCTAGAGGGGACAGGAGACACTCTGGGGCCAACGTCCTGACTTTC,CSARGDRRHSGANVLTF
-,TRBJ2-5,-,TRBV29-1,TGCAGCCCCGGCCGGGCCCCTGCAGGGGTGCAAGAGACCAAGTACTTC,CSPGRAPAGVQETKYF
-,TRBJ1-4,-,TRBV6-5,TGTGCCAGCAGAAGGGGTAGTAATGAAAAACTGTTTTTT,CASRRGSNEKLFF
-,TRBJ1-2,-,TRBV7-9,TGTGCCAGCAGCTCCGAGACCCCTGCAGATGGCTACACCTTC,CASSSETPADGYTF
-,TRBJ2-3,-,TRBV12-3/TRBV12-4,TGTGCCAGCAGTTTGAGTGCACGGCTAGCGTCGGATACGCAGTATTTT,CASSLSARLASDTQYF
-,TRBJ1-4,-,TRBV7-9,TGTGCCAGTCAAATCGGACAGCAAGCTAATGAAAAACTGTTTTTT,CASQIGQQANEKLFF
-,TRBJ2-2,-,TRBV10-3,TGTGCCATCAGTGAGTCGTGGGACACCGGGGAGCTGTTTTTT,CAISESWDTGELFF
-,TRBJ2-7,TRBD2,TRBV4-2,TGTGCCAGCAGCCAAGATCTACTTGAGCGGGGGGGCTCTAGTTACGAGCAGTACTTC,CASSQDLLERGGSSYEQYF
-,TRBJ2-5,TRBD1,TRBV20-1,TGCAGTGGGACGGGACAGGGTGAGACCCAGTACTTC,CSGTGQGETQYF
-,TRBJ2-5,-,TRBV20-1,TGCAGTGCTAGAGAACCGACACCGCAAGAGACCCAGTACTTC,CSAREPTPQETQYF
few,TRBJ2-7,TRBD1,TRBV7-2,TGTGCCAGCAGCTTAGAGGCAGGGGGTTCCTACAATGAGCAGTACTTC,CASSLEAGGSYNEQYF
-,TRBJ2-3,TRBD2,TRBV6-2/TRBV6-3,TGTGCCAGCAGTTACGGCGTAGCGGGGGCGACCGGGAATACGCAGTATTTT,CASSYGVAGATGNTQYF
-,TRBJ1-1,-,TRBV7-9,TGTGCCAGCAGCTCCCATTTTGGGGTCTCGAACACTGAAGCTTTCTTT,CASSSHFGVSNTEAFF
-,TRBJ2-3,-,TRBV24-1,TGTGCCACCAGTGATCACCCCCCCACAGATACGCAGTATTTT,CATSDHPPTDTQYF
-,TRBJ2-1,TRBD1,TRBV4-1,TGCGCCAGCAGCCGAGGACAGGGGGCGTTCAGTGAGCAGTTCTTC,CASSRGQGAFSEQFF
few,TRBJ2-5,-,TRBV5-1,TGCGCCAGCAGTCCGCCCAACGGGGGACAGGAGACCCAGTACTTC,CASSPPNGGQETQYF
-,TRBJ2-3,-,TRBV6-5,TGTGCCAGCGGAAAAGAGGATACGCAGTATTTT,CASGKEDTQYF
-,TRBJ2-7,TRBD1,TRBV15,TGTGCCACCAGCCCCCGAATTGGGACAGGTCCCTACGAGCAGTACTTC,CATSPRIGTGPYEQYF
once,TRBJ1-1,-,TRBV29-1,TGCAGCGTGCAAACCTACAGGGTCGCTGAAGCTTTCTTT,CSVQTYRVAEAFF
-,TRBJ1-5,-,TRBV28,TGTGCCAGCAGTTTCCTCATGGAGAGCAATCAGCCCCAGCATTTT,CASSFLMESNQPQHF
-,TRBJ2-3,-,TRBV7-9,TGTGCCAGCAGCTCCCCGGCTGGGGGTTTGGGTACGCAGTATTTT,CASSSPAGGLGTQYF
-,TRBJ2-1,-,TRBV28,TGTGCCAGCAAAAACCCCGGACAGACGAACTACAATGAGCAGTTCTTC,CASKNPGQTNYNEQFF
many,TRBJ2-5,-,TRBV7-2,TGTGCCAGCAGCTTAGCGCAAGGGACGGAGACCCAGTACTTC,CASSLAQGTETQYF
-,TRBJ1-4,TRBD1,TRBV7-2,TGTGCCAGCAGCTTCTTGGGACAGGGTGAAAAACTGTTTTTT,CASSFLGQGEKLFF
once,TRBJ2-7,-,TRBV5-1,TGCGCCAGCAGCCGGATGGACAGCATCTACGAGCAGTACTTC,CASSRMDSIYEQYF
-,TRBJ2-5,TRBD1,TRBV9,TGTGCCAGCAGTAACAACAGGGGGCTAGCGGAAGAGACCCAGTACTTC,CASSNNRGLAEETQYF
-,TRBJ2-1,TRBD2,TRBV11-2,TGTGCCAGCAGCTTAGATTGGCGGGGGGATAGCGACTACAATGAGCAGTTCTTC,CASSLDWRGDSDYNEQFF
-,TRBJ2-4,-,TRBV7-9,TGTGCCAGCAGCTTAGGGAGTTTGGGTCTGGAGCAGTACTTC,CASSLGSLGLEQYF
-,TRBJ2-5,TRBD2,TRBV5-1,TGCGCCAGCATGCGGCGGGGGGTCCAAGAGACCCAGTACTTC,CASMRRGVQETQYF
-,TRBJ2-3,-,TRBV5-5,TGTGCCAGCAGCTTGGAGGTCCGAACAGATACGCAGTATTTT,CASSLEVRTDTQYF
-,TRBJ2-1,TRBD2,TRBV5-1,TGCGCCAGCGGCTTGGGGGGGGTTCAGTTCTTC,CASGLGGVQFF
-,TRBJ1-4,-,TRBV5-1,TGCGCCAGCAGCTTCTCGGGGTTGGAGGAAAAACTGTTTTTT,CASSFSGLEEKLFF
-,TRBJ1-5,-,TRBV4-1,TGCGCCAGCAGCCGGGGGGTGAGGGATCAGCCCCAGCATTTT,CASSRGVRDQPQHF
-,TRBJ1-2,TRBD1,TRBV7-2,TGTGCCAGCACCTTTCGACAGGGGGCTGTAGATGGCTACACCTTC,CASTFRQGAVDGYTF
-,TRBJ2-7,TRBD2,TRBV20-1,TGCAGTGCTCCGCCCCGCGGGGGGGCCGAGCAGTACTTC,CSAPPRGGAEQYF
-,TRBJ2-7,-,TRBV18,TGTGCCAGCTCACCAAGTAGGCGCAGCTCCTACAATGAGCAGTACTTC,CASSPSRRSSYNEQYF
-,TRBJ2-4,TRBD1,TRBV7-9,TGTGCCAGCAGCTCAGAACAGGGGGTGATTAACATTCAGTACTTC,CASSSEQGVINIQYF
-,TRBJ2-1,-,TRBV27,TGTGCCAGCAAGAGGGGGGGCCCTCCCCATGAGCAGTTCTTC,CASKRGGPPHEQFF
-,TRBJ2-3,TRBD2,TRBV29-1,TGCAGCGTTCTGGCGGGGGGGCATGGTGTGGATACGCAGTATTTT,CSVLAGGHGVDTQYF
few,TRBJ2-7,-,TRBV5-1,TGCGCCAGCAGTCCCGGGGGAGAGCTAGGTGAGCAGTACTTC,CASSPGGELGEQYF
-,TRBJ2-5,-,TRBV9,TGTGCCAGCAGCGTAGGAGCAGATTACCAAGAGACCCAGTACTTC,CASSVGADYQETQYF
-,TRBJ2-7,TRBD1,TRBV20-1,TGCAGTGCTAGAGATAAGGGGGCTCTACAGTACTTC,CSARDKGALQYF
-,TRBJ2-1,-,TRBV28,TGTGCCAGCAGTTGGCAGCTCTACAATGAGCAGTTCTTC,CASSWQLYNEQFF
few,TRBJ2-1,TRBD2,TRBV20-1,TGCAGTGCTAGAGGATTAGCGGGGCATCCCTACAATGAGCAGTTCTTC,CSARGLAGHPYNEQFF
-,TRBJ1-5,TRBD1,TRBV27,TGTGCCAGCAGTCCTACTGGGCAGGGGGTGAATCAGCCCCAGCATTTT,CASSPTGQGVNQPQHF
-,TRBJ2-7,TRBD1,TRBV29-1,TGCAGCGTTGCTCAGGGGGCCTACAATGAGCAGTACTTC,CSVAQGAYNEQYF
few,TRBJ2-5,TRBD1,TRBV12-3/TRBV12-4,TGTGCCAGCAGTTTAGCCCCAGGGACAGACAAACAAGAGACCCAGTACTTC,CASSLAPGTDKQETQYF
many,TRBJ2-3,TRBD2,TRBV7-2,TGTGCCAGCAGCTTAGGGGCTAGCGGGGGGGCGTTTACAGATACGCAGTATTTT,CASSLGASGGAFTDTQYF